These 25 T cell receptor beta chains were all obtained from the same sample, sequenced in a study of OX40 agonist ivuxolimab in advanced cancers. The method was immunoSEQ multiplex PCR; TCRdb's version includes in-frame clones alone and lacks a portion of them. The sample shows fewer than 100,000 clones, about four fifths of them seen only once. The sample in question was CD4+ or CD8+ T cells sorted from blood, obtained in a trial of the OX40 agonist ivuxolimab. Every receptor here comes from an adult with an advanced solid tumor such as melanoma, head and neck, liver or kidney cancer.

V and J are TRBV2 and TRBJ1-2, with D unclear. Germline V gene sequence: CDR1 SNHLY, CDR2 FYNNEI. The CDR3 has 14 residues. V was cut by 2 bases and J by 7 bases, with 14 bases left in between. DNA of the CDR3: TGTGCCAGCAGTGAACGTGTCCAGTTGAGTGGCTACACCTTC. It yields the protein CASSERVQLSGYTF.

The V call is TRBV30, the J call TRBJ2-3; D might be TRBD2 (5 bases). Between the trimmed V and J ends, which lost 0 bases and 0 bases, there was a span of 7 bases. The CDR3 is made up of 14 amino acids. Per germline, CDR1 GTSNPN and CDR2 SVGIG (reference sequence). Here the CDR3 DNA reads TGTGCCTGGAGTGTAAGAGGGAGCACAGATACGCAGTATTTT. It is translated as CAWSVRGSTDTQYF.

The CDR3: CASSSPSGISDTQYF. The CDR3 nucleotides read TGTGCCAGCAGCTCCCCTAGTGGTATCTCAGATACGCAGTATTTT. The chain links TRBV7-2 to TRBJ2-3; D is ambiguous. This CDR3 is 15 amino acids long. Germline assignment: CDR1 SGHTA and CDR2 FQGNSA. Between the trimmed V and J ends, which lost 4 bases and 4 bases, there was a span of 15 bases.

V is TRBV27 and J is TRBJ2-2; 10 bases are shared with TRBD1. This CDR3 region has 16 residues. Germline V gene data show CDR1 as MNHEY and CDR2 as SMNVEV (reference sequence). After removal of 6 bases from V and 5 bases from J, the junction contained 9 bases not matched to a gene. The CDR3 bases are TGTGCCAGCAGAAGAGGGGGACAGGGGAGTACCGGGGAGCTGTTTTTT. It encodes CASRRGGQGSTGELFF.

The rearrangement links TRBV7-9 to TRBJ2-3; unclear D gene. Germline V gene lookup returns CDR1 SEHNR and CDR2 FQNEAQ (reference sequence). The germline V and J ends were trimmed by 5 bases and 6 bases, with 9 bases remaining between them. This CDR3 is built from 12 residues. CDR3 DNA: TGTGCCAGCAGCCTAACTGGGGATACGCAGTATTTT. This sequence encodes CASSLTGDTQYF.

This sequence joins TRBV7-2 and TRBJ2-7; D is ambiguous. V was clipped by 1 base and J by 6 bases, with 10 bases between them. Germline lookup yields CDR1 SGHTA and CDR2 FQGNSA. This CDR3 comprises 13 residues. CDR3 DNA sequence: TGTGCCAGCAGCTTAGAACCCCGAGCCGAGCAGTACTTC. Protein product: CASSLEPRAEQYF.

This clone was counted only a few times. V and J are TRBV30 and TRBJ2-3; 13 bases are a match to TRBD2. The CDR3 covers 16 residues. The trim removed 5 bases at V and 2 bases at J, leaving 7 bases unmatched. Germline loops: CDR1 GTSNPN, CDR2 SVGIG (reference sequence). The CDR3 here is CAWVRGLAGLTDTQYF. The CDR3 region has the DNA TGTGCCTGGGTCAGGGGACTAGCGGGACTCACAGATACGCAGTATTTT.

CDR3 protein: CASGPGPYEAFF. In DNA form, the CDR3 reads TGTGCTAGTGGTCCCGGGCCTTATGAAGCTTTCTTT. V is TRBV12-5 and J is TRBJ1-1; D not certain. V shed 5 bases and J shed 7 bases, with 11 bases lying between them. The CDR3 is 12 amino acids. Germline V CDR1 and CDR2: LGHNT, FRNRAP.

The CDR3 nucleotides are TGTGCCAGCAGCTTAGACACAACCAATAGCAATCAGCCCCAGCATTTT. Encoded protein: CASSLDTTNSNQPQHF. This chain connects TRBV7-9 to TRBJ1-5; no reliable D call. The length of the CDR3 is 16 residues. With 1 base removed from V and 0 bases from J, the gap between germline ends came to 10 bases. CDR1 is SEHNR and CDR2 is FQNEAQ in the germline V gene (reference sequence).

V is TRBV21-1 and J is TRBJ2-1; the DNA was not compared with TRBD2, the D call given in the table. TRBV21-1 is tagged as a pseudogene. The CDR3 sequence is 17 residues long. In DNA, the CDR3 is TGTGCCAGCAGCCGCGAAATAGGAGAGGGCTGGAACAATGAGCAGTTCTTC. It encodes CASSREIGEGWNNEQFF.

The V call is TRBV6-6, the J call TRBJ1-3; unclear D gene. CDR1 and CDR2 (germline): MNHNY, SVGAGI (reference sequence). The CDR3 runs 16 residues. Trimming stripped 5 bases from V and 1 base from J, with 15 bases between. The CDR3 DNA follows: TGTGCCAGCAGTCACCCCTATGGGGAATCTGGAAACACCATATATTTT. Protein: CASSHPYGESGNTIYF.

The chain uses TRBV9 and TRBJ2-1; TRBD2 matches 12 bases. After removal of 3 bases from V and 8 bases from J, the junction contained 6 bases not matched to a gene. CDR1 and CDR2 from the germline V gene are SGDLS and YYNGEE. This CDR3 spans 15 amino acids. In DNA, the CDR3 is TGTGCCAGCAGCGCCCGACTAGCGGGAGACTATGAGCAGTTCTTC. Amino acid sequence: CASSARLAGDYEQFF.

This chain links TRBV9 with TRBJ2-5; D unresolved. V was trimmed by 1 base and J by 3 bases, leaving 7 bases between them. Germline lookup yields CDR1 SGDLS and CDR2 YYNGEE. The CDR3 has 13 residues. The CDR3 DNA is TGTGCCAGCAGCGTAAGGGTGAAAGAGACCCAGTACTTC. This sequence encodes CASSVRVKETQYF.

This chain uses TRBV29-1 with TRBJ2-2; no firm D call. CDR1 and CDR2 (germline): SQVTM, ANQGSEA. With 8 bases removed from V and 7 bases from J, the gap between germline ends came to 14 bases. This CDR3 region has 12 residues. The CDR3 bases are TGCAGCATTTGGCTCGGTGGCGGGGAGCTGTTTTTT. Its protein is CSIWLGGGELFF.

The CDR3 region has the DNA TGCGCCAGCAGCCTCATCTCGCCTGGGGATTCAGGGGCCAACGTCCTGACTTTC. This encodes CASSLISPGDSGANVLTF. V gene TRBV5-1 combines with J gene TRBJ2-6; D remains unclear. Germline CDR1 reads SGHRS; CDR2 reads YFSETQ. This CDR3 comprises 18 residues. Trimming stripped 4 bases from V and 4 bases from J, with 21 bases between.

V gene TRBV23-1 combines with J gene TRBJ1-4; TRBD1 might be the D (5 bases). TRBV23-1 is noted as an ORF with a role that remains uncertain. This CDR3 is 16 amino acids long. With 3 bases removed from V and 0 bases from J, the gap between germline ends came to 11 bases. CDR3 coding DNA: TGCGCCAGCAGTCATGGGACGGGAGCAACTAATGAAAAACTGTTTTTT. This sequence encodes CASSHGTGATNEKLFF.

This clone appeared a few times. V usage is TRBV7-8 and J usage is TRBJ2-2; 11 bases are a match to TRBD2. CDR1 is SGHVS and CDR2 is FQNEAQ in the germline V gene. V was pared by 5 bases and J by 2 bases, with 1 base of the junction left unmatched. The CDR3 is 15 residues long. The CDR3 protein is CASSGTSGNTGELFF. CDR3 bases: TGTGCCAGCAGCGGGACTAGCGGAAACACCGGGGAGCTGTTTTTT.

The V and J genes are TRBV9 and TRBJ1-1; D might be TRBD1 (5 bases). The V end was cut by 2 bases, the J end by 0 bases, with 11 bases between. Per the germline V gene, CDR1 is SGDLS and CDR2 is YYNGEE. The CDR3 has 15 residues. As DNA, the CDR3 is TGTGCCAGCAGCGTGCGAGGGACCTTGAACACTGAAGCTTTCTTT. Protein product: CASSVRGTLNTEAFF.

The V gene is TRBV5-5, the J gene TRBJ2-7; 10 nucleotides align to TRBD2. The V and J ends lost 4 bases and 4 bases, in that order; junction bases with no gene match: 8. Per the germline V gene, CDR1 is SGHKS and CDR2 is YYEKEE (reference sequence). The CDR3 has 15 amino acids. The CDR3 protein is CASSPRGSGGYEQYF. CDR3 nucleotides: TGTGCCAGCAGCCCCCGTGGTAGCGGGGGGTACGAGCAGTACTTC.

The chain is built from TRBV11-2 and TRBJ1-5, with D maybe TRBD1 (6 bases). The V gene lost 1 base and the J gene lost 7 bases, with 17 bases spanning the gap. This CDR3 comprises 16 residues. Per the germline V gene, CDR1 is SGHAT and CDR2 is FQNNGV. The CDR3 spells CASSLGAGGRRQPQHF. CDR3 in DNA: TGTGCCAGCAGCTTAGGAGCCGGGGGGCGCAGACAGCCCCAGCATTTT. The full variable domain, in which reference TRBV11-2 and TRBJ1-5 provide the parts outside the CDR3, is EAGVAQSPRYKIIEKRQSVAFWCNPISGHATLYWYQQILGQGPKLLIQFQNNGVVDDSQLPKDRFSAERLKGVDSTLKIQPAKLEDSAVYLCASSLGAGGRRQPQHFGDGTRLSIL.

The V and J genes are TRBV19 and TRBJ2-5, with 11 bases identical to TRBD1. From germline, CDR1 is LNHDA and CDR2 SQIVND (reference sequence). Germline trimming cut 3 bases from V and 4 bases from J; bases unmatched to any gene: 4. This CDR3 is 15 amino acids long. CDR3 in DNA: TGTGCCAGTAGTATTTCGGGACAGGGGGGAGAGACCCAGTACTTC. Translated: CASSISGQGGETQYF.

The chain uses TRBV18 and TRBJ2-3, with D hard to call. CDR3 length: 14 residues. Trimming removed 6 bases from V and 2 bases from J, with 12 bases in between. Per the germline V gene, CDR1 is KGHSH and CDR2 is LQKENI. CDR3 protein: CASSPGPLTDTQYF. As DNA, the CDR3 is TGTGCCAGCTCGCCCGGGCCCCTCACAGATACGCAGTATTTT. Together with reference TRBV18 and TRBJ2-3, the CDR3 gives the full variable domain: NAGVMQNPRHLVRRRGQEARLRCSPMKGHSHVYWYRQLPEEGLKFMVYLQKENIIDESGMPKERFSAEFPKEGPSILRIQQVVRGDSAAYFCASSPGPLTDTQYFGPGTRLTVL.

This clone was seen only a few times. This rearrangement joins TRBV7-8 to TRBJ2-6, with D unresolved. CDR1 SGHVS and CDR2 FQNEAQ come from the germline V gene. With 4 bases removed from V and 0 bases from J, the gap between germline ends came to 7 bases. The CDR3 loop spans 15 amino acids. As DNA, the CDR3 is TGTGCCAGCAGCTACACCCTCTCTGGGGCCAACGTCCTGACTTTC. It yields the protein CASSYTLSGANVLTF.

The V gene is TRBV5-1, the J gene TRBJ1-2; D perhaps matches TRBD1 (5 bases). V lost 0 bases and J lost 8, with 8 bases in between. CDR3 size: 12 residues. Germline V gene sequence: CDR1 SGHRS, CDR2 YFSETQ. The DNA for the CDR3 is TGCGCCAGCAGCTTGGAGAGGGGCGGCTACACCTTC. Its protein product is CASSLERGGYTF.

This rearrangement joins TRBV10-3 to TRBJ1-1, with D possibly TRBD1 on 5 matching bases. CDR3 length equals 14 residues. Germline CDR1 is ENHRY and CDR2 is SYGVKD. Trimming took 6 bases from V and 0 from J, leaving 11 bases between them. CDR3 sequence (DNA): TGTGCCATCAGGGACGGGGGTTTGAACACTGAAGCTTTCTTT. As protein: CAIRDGGLNTEAFF.